A selection of T cell receptor beta chains follows, all from one sample in a study of cytomegalovirus exposure and HLA in healthy donors. TCRdb's copy holds only in-frame clones and misses some; the assay was immunoSEQ multiplex PCR. The sample includes around 49,000 clones, around three quarters of them seen just once. Sequenced material: PBMCs. These receptors came from a man younger than 45 in good health and CMV-seropositive. CDR3s include the opening cysteine and the closing phenylalanine or tryptophan. A D gene is named only where the DNA matches it firmly. Expanded clones are given a class, and other clones once, few, many or no size at all.

D gene: TRBD2
clone size: few
J gene: TRBJ2-7
V gene: TRBV27
CDR3 DNA: TGTGCCAGCAGTTTAGTAGCGGGGGGCTCCTACGAGCAGTACTTC
CDR3 protein: CASSLVAGGSYEQYF

D gene: -
clone size: -
J gene: TRBJ2-2
V gene: TRBV14
CDR3 DNA: TGTGCCAGCAGTCCCCCTTTCAACACCGGGGAGCTGTTTTTT
CDR3 protein: CASSPPFNTGELFF

D gene: -
clone size: -
J gene: TRBJ1-1
V gene: TRBV30
CDR3 DNA: TGTGCCTGGAGTGGGCAGCGGGGGTTGAACACTGAAGCTTTCTTT
CDR3 protein: CAWSGQRGLNTEAFF

D gene: -
clone size: -
J gene: TRBJ1-1
V gene: TRBV15
CDR3 DNA: TGTGCCACCAGCAGAGATAAAGGCGGGGTCAGCACTGAAGCTTTCTTT
CDR3 protein: CATSRDKGGVSTEAFF

D gene: -
clone size: few
J gene: TRBJ2-6
V gene: TRBV5-1
CDR3 DNA: TGCGCCAGCAGCCCACAGGACTCTGGGGCCAACGTCCTGACTTTC
CDR3 protein: CASSPQDSGANVLTF

D gene: -
clone size: -
J gene: TRBJ1-2
V gene: TRBV27
CDR3 DNA: TGTGCCAGCAGTTTGGCCGGGAACTATGGCTACACCTTC
CDR3 protein: CASSLAGNYGYTF

D gene: -
clone size: -
J gene: TRBJ2-7
V gene: TRBV7-9
CDR3 DNA: TGTGCCAGCAGCTTAAGTGGGAGAGGACGACCCTACGAGCAGTACTTC
CDR3 protein: CASSLSGRGRPYEQYF

D gene: TRBD1
clone size: -
J gene: TRBJ2-1
V gene: TRBV5-1
CDR3 DNA: TGCGCCAGCAGCGTACAGGGGGGAGGCTACAATGAGCAGTTCTTC
CDR3 protein: CASSVQGGGYNEQFF

D gene: TRBD1
clone size: -
J gene: TRBJ1-2
V gene: TRBV5-1
CDR3 DNA: TGCGCCAGCAGCTTTTCCGGGACAGGGAACTATGGCTACACCTTC
CDR3 protein: CASSFSGTGNYGYTF

D gene: TRBD2
clone size: -
J gene: TRBJ2-1
V gene: TRBV7-2
CDR3 DNA: TGTGCCAGCAGCATTCTAGCGGGGGTGGCCGGTGAGCAGTTCTTC
CDR3 protein: CASSILAGVAGEQFF

D gene: TRBD1
clone size: -
J gene: TRBJ1-1
V gene: TRBV18
CDR3 DNA: TGTGCCAGCTCATCCGGGACAGGAGTTTCGGACACTGAAGCTTTCTTT
CDR3 protein: CASSSGTGVSDTEAFF

D gene: -
clone size: -
J gene: TRBJ2-3
V gene: TRBV5-4
CDR3 DNA: TGTGCCAGCAGCTTTGGGGGCGTCGGAGATACGCAGTATTTT
CDR3 protein: CASSFGGVGDTQYF

D gene: -
clone size: once
J gene: TRBJ2-7
V gene: TRBV5-1
CDR3 DNA: TGCGCCAGCAGCTTGGGAGTGGGGGGCTACGAGCAGTACTTC
CDR3 protein: CASSLGVGGYEQYF

D gene: TRBD1
clone size: -
J gene: TRBJ1-6
V gene: TRBV5-1
CDR3 DNA: TGCGCCAGCAGCTCCCGACAGGGGCGTAATTCACCCCTCCACTTT
CDR3 protein: CASSSRQGRNSPLHF

D gene: TRBD1
clone size: -
J gene: TRBJ2-4
V gene: TRBV18
CDR3 DNA: TGTGCCAGCTCACCGTGGCAGGGGGATACAATAGCCAAAAACATTCAGTACTTC
CDR3 protein: CASSPWQGDTIAKNIQYF

D gene: TRBD1
clone size: -
J gene: TRBJ1-2
V gene: TRBV10-3
CDR3 DNA: TGTGCCATCAGTGAGTCCGGGACAGGGGAGTATGGCTACACCTTC
CDR3 protein: CAISESGTGEYGYTF

D gene: -
clone size: -
J gene: TRBJ1-2
V gene: TRBV6-1
CDR3 DNA: TGTGCCAGCAGTGAAGTGGCCAGGTCCGATCGGTATGGCTACACCTTC
CDR3 protein: CASSEVARSDRYGYTF

D gene: TRBD2
clone size: -
J gene: TRBJ2-1
V gene: TRBV4-2
CDR3 DNA: TGTGCCAGCAGCCAAGATATGGCGGGGGGGCGGAATGAGCAGTTCTTC
CDR3 protein: CASSQDMAGGRNEQFF

D gene: TRBD1
clone size: -
J gene: TRBJ2-6
V gene: TRBV5-6
CDR3 DNA: TGTGCCAGCAGCGGCAAACAGGGGCCCTTTGCCAACGTCCTGACTTTC
CDR3 protein: CASSGKQGPFANVLTF

D gene: -
clone size: -
J gene: TRBJ2-6
V gene: TRBV6-5
CDR3 DNA: TGTGCCAGCAGTTATACCCAGGCCTCTGGGGCCAACGTCCTGACTTTC
CDR3 protein: CASSYTQASGANVLTF

D gene: -
clone size: few
J gene: TRBJ1-1
V gene: TRBV27
CDR3 DNA: TGTGCCAGCAGTCTACGACAGGTCTTAAACACTGAAGCTTTCTTT
CDR3 protein: CASSLRQVLNTEAFF

D gene: -
clone size: -
J gene: TRBJ2-3
V gene: TRBV28
CDR3 DNA: TGTGCCAGCACCGATGTACAACCAGATACGCAGTATTTT
CDR3 protein: CASTDVQPDTQYF

D gene: -
clone size: -
J gene: TRBJ1-5
V gene: TRBV7-9
CDR3 DNA: TGTGCCAGCAGCTTAGGGGGAGCCGGTCAGCCCCAGCATTTT
CDR3 protein: CASSLGGAGQPQHF

D gene: -
clone size: -
J gene: TRBJ1-6
V gene: TRBV7-3
CDR3 DNA: TGTGCCAGCAGCTTGGGCTCGGGGATGAATTCACCCCTCCACTTT
CDR3 protein: CASSLGSGMNSPLHF

D gene: -
clone size: once
J gene: TRBJ1-1
V gene: TRBV11-2
CDR3 DNA: TGTGCCAGCAGCTTAGACCAGGTCGAGAACACTGAAGCTTTCTTT
CDR3 protein: CASSLDQVENTEAFF